These T cell receptor beta chains were read from a single sample in a study of cytomegalovirus exposure and HLA in healthy donors. Data came from immunoSEQ multiplex PCR; TCRdb stores just in-frame clones and leaves some out. The sample lists tens of thousands of clones, about 66% occurring once. The sequenced sample consisted of PBMCs. Receptor source: a man aged 50-59 years in good health and CMV-seropositive. Each CDR3 is given with its conserved first and last residue. D genes are given only for firm matches. Clone size is not always given. Where it is, it says once, few, many or a class for expanded clones.

D,size,length,V,J,CDR3,DNA
.,.,16,TRBV7-8,TRBJ2-5,CASSLITGSIQETQYF,TGTGCCAGCAGCTTAATAACAGGGTCCATACAAGAGACCCAGTACTTC
TRBD2,.,14,TRBV7-7,TRBJ2-5,CASSLTSGKETQYF,TGTGCCAGCAGCCTGACTAGCGGCAAAGAGACCCAGTACTTC
.,few,11,TRBV5-4,TRBJ1-4,CASSRGEKLFF,TGTGCCAGCAGTCGGGGTGAAAAACTGTTTTTT
TRBD1,medium-sized,16,TRBV6-5,TRBJ1-1,CASSYGLGSRGLEAFF,TGTGCCAGCAGTTATGGTCTCGGTTCCAGGGGGTTAGAAGCTTTCTTT
TRBD1,once,15,TRBV7-6,TRBJ1-4,CASSAGTGPYEKLFF,TGTGCCAGCAGCGCGGGGACAGGGCCCTATGAAAAACTGTTTTTT
.,.,13,TRBV15,TRBJ1-2,CATSRDPSYGYTF,TGTGCCACCAGCAGAGATCCGTCGTATGGCTACACCTTC
.,.,13,TRBV7-2,TRBJ2-7,CASTIGQSYEQYF,TGTGCCAGCACCATAGGACAGTCCTACGAGCAGTACTTC
.,.,13,TRBV9,TRBJ2-7,CASSAQGTYEQYF,TGTGCCAGCAGCGCCCAGGGGACATACGAGCAGTACTTC
TRBD1,.,14,TRBV19,TRBJ2-7,CASSPKQGLDEQYF,TGTGCCAGTAGTCCCAAACAGGGGCTGGACGAGCAGTACTTC
TRBD1,.,13,TRBV2,TRBJ1-6,CASMGQGNSPLHF,TGTGCCAGCATGGGACAGGGGAATTCACCCCTCCACTTT
TRBD1,few,16,TRBV5-8,TRBJ1-1,CASSLVLGGWNTEAFF,TGTGCCAGCAGCTTGGTATTAGGGGGCTGGAACACTGAAGCTTTCTTT
TRBD2,.,16,TRBV5-4,TRBJ2-5,CASSPRSGASQETQYF,TGTGCCAGCAGCCCTCGGAGCGGGGCGTCTCAAGAGACCCAGTACTTC
.,.,14,TRBV7-9,TRBJ1-2,CASSGQPTNYGYTF,TGTGCCAGCAGTGGACAGCCAACTAACTATGGCTACACCTTC
TRBD1,.,15,TRBV15,TRBJ2-7,CATSRETGLTYEQYF,TGTGCCACCAGCAGAGAGACAGGGCTAACCTACGAGCAGTACTTC
.,.,16,TRBV6-1,TRBJ2-6,CASSEIEESGANVLTF,TGTGCCAGCAGTGAAATAGAAGAATCTGGGGCCAACGTCCTGACTTTC
.,.,16,TRBV7-8,TRBJ1-2,CASSPMSPVTNYGYTF,TGTGCCAGCAGCCCAATGTCGCCAGTTACTAACTATGGCTACACCTTC
TRBD1,.,15,TRBV7-8,TRBJ1-1,CASLSTGIMNTEAFF,TGTGCCAGCCTCTCGACAGGGATCATGAACACTGAAGCTTTCTTT